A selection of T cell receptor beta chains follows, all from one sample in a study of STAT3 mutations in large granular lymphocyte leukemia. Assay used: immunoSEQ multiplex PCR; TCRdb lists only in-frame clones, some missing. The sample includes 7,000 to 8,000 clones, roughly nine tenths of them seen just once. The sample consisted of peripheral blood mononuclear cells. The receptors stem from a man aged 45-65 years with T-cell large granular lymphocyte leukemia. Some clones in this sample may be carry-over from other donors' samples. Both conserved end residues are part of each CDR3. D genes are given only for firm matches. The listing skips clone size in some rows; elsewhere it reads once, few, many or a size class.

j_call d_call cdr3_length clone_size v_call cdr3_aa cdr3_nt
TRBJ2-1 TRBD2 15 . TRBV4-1 CASSQEQTSGLGQFF TGCGCCAGCAGCCAAGAACAGACTAGCGGACTGGGGCAGTTCTTC
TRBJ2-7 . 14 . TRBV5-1 CASSRTYSSYEQYF TGCGCCAGCAGCCGGACCTATAGCTCCTACGAGCAGTACTTC
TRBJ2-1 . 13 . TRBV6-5 CASRSVLTNEQFF TGTGCCAGCAGGAGCGTGTTGACTAATGAGCAGTTCTTC
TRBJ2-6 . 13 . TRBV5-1 CASLFPGANVLTF TGCGCCAGCCTCTTCCCTGGGGCCAACGTCCTGACTTTC
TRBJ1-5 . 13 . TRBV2 CASEGGSGQPQHF TGTGCCTCCGAGGGGGGTTCAGGACAGCCCCAGCATTTT
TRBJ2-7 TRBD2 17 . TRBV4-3 CASSRSTSPSSSYEQYF TGCGCCAGCAGCCGCTCGACTAGCCCCTCATCCTCCTACGAGCAGTACTTC
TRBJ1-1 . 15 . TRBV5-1 CASSLTGRKDTEAFF TGCGCCAGCAGCTTGACAGGGCGGAAGGACACTGAAGCTTTCTTT
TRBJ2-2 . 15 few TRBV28 CASSRRLVPTGELFF TGTGCCAGCAGCCGCAGACTAGTTCCTACCGGGGAGCTGTTTTTT
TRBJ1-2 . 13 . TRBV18 CASSPDGNYGYTF TGTGCCAGCTCCCCCGACGGGAACTATGGCTACACCTTC
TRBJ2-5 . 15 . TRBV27 CASSRARTDQETQYF TGTGCCAGCAGTCGGGCCCGGACGGACCAAGAGACCCAGTACTTC
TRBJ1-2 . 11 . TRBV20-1 CSAGGGNGYTF TGCAGTGCGGGCGGGGGCAATGGCTACACCTTC
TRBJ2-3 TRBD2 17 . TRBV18 CASSPPTGGGRPDTQYF TGTGCCAGCTCACCACCGACGGGAGGTGGTCGGCCAGATACGCAGTATTTT
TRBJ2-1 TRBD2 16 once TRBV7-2 CASRLLAGSSYNEQFF TGTGCCAGCAGGCTTTTAGCGGGAAGCTCCTACAATGAGCAGTTCTTC
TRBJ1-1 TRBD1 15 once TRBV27 CASSLMGQSSYEAFF TGTGCCAGCAGTTTAATGGGACAGAGCTCCTATGAAGCTTTCTTT
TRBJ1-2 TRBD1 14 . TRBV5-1 CASTEPGTGNGYTF TGCGCCAGCACCGAGCCCGGGACAGGGAATGGCTACACCTTC
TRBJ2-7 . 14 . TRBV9 CASSPFANHYEQYF TGTGCCAGCAGCCCCTTCGCGAACCACTACGAGCAGTACTTC
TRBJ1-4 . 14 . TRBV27 CASTYDPMGEKLFF TGTGCCAGCACCTATGACCCGATGGGTGAAAAACTGTTTTTT
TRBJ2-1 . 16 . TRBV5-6 CASSPPVGTRRDEQFF TGTGCCAGCAGCCCCCCGGTGGGGACACGGCGGGATGAGCAGTTCTTC
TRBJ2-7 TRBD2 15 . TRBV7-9 CASSSSPLAGSVQYF TGTGCCAGCAGCTCTTCCCCTCTAGCGGGTTCCGTGCAGTACTTC
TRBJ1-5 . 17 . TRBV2 CASRKSPPGEWTLPQHF TGTGCCAGCAGAAAATCGCCCCCCGGCGAATGGACATTGCCCCAGCATTTT
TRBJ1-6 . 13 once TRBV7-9 CASSQHDNSPLHF TGTGCCAGCAGCCAACACGATAATTCACCCCTCCACTTT
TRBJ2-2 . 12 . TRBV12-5 CASTGNTGELFF TGTGCTAGTACAGGGAACACCGGGGAGCTGTTTTTT
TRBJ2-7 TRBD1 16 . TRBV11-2 CASSLRSGTGTYEQYF TGTGCCAGCAGCTTAAGGTCGGGGACAGGAACCTACGAGCAGTACTTC
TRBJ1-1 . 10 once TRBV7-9 CASSWVEAFF TGTGCCAGCAGCTGGGTTGAAGCTTTCTTT
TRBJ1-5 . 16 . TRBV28 CASSPAGLGIDQPQHF TGTGCCAGCAGTCCCGCCGGGTTGGGAATAGATCAGCCCCAGCATTTT
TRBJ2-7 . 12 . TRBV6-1 CASSDGPYEQYF TGTGCCAGCAGTGATGGACCCTACGAGCAGTACTTC
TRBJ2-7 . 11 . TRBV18 CASSQQGEQYF TGTGCCAGCTCTCAGCAGGGAGAGCAGTACTTC
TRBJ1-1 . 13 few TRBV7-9 CASSSNSDGEAFF TGTGCCAGCAGCTCTAATTCGGACGGTGAAGCTTTCTTT
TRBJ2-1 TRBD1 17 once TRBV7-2 CASSLAGTGGSYNEQFF TGTGCCAGCAGCTTAGCGGGGACAGGGGGCTCCTACAATGAGCAGTTCTTC
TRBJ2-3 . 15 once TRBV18 CASSPRQLSTDTQYF TGTGCCAGCTCACCCCGACAGCTTAGCACAGATACGCAGTATTTT
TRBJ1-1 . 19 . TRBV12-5 CASGLRPRDITSGITEAFF TGTGCTAGTGGTTTGAGGCCACGGGATATAACGTCGGGGATCACTGAAGCTTTCTTT
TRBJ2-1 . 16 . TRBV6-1 CASSEVVSGMYNEQFF TGTGCCAGCAGTGAAGTAGTAAGCGGTATGTACAATGAGCAGTTCTTC
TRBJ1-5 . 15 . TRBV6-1 CASTQTDPANQPQHF TGTGCCAGCACCCAGACAGACCCGGCCAATCAGCCCCAGCATTTT
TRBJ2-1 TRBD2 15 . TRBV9 CASSVGLAGDDEQFF TGTGCCAGCAGCGTAGGTCTAGCGGGAGACGATGAGCAGTTCTTC
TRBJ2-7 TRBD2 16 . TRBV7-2 CASSSGTSGDFYEQYF TGTGCCAGCAGCTCCGGGACTAGCGGGGATTTTTACGAGCAGTACTTC
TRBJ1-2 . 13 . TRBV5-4 CASSSGRGYGYTF TGTGCCAGCAGCTCGGGAAGGGGCTATGGCTACACCTTC
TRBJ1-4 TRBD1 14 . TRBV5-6 CASSGDRGREKLFF TGTGCCAGCAGCGGCGACAGGGGAAGGGAAAAACTGTTTTTT
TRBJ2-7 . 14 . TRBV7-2 CASSLARVAYEQYF TGTGCCAGCAGCTTAGCGCGTGTAGCCTACGAGCAGTACTTC
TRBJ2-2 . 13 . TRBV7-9 CASSYSNTGELFF TGTGCCAGCAGCTACTCCAACACCGGGGAGCTGTTTTTT
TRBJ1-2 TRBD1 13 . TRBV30 CAWSVYRGLRYTF TGTGCCTGGAGTGTATACAGGGGGCTTCGCTACACCTTC
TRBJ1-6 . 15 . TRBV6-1 CASSDQGQGYSPLHF TGTGCCAGCAGTGACCAGGGACAAGGGTATTCACCCCTCCACTTT